Reported below is one T cell receptor (beta chain). This sample was included in a study of T cells in Graves' hyperthyroidism and ophthalmopathy. The germline V and J ends were trimmed by 1 base and 2 bases, with 3 bases remaining between them. The CDR3 length is 13 residues. The V gene's germline CDR1 is SGHDT and CDR2 YYEEEE. RNA transcripts served as the template for amplifying TCR beta CDR3 regions. First-round RT-PCR targeting the TCR CDR3 was performed with the HTBI primer set. TCRdb processed the multiplex PCR reads anew with MiXCR; each CDR3 protein has one entry. The sample holds about 380,000 distinct CDR3 sequences, more than 14% seen once.

Sequencing input: blood. This TCR was sampled from a woman aged 25 to 45 with Graves' ophthalmopathy. The chain combines TRBV5-6 with TRBJ2-2; D is undetermined. The CDR3 loop is CASSLINTGELFF. CDR3 in DNA: TGTGCCAGCAGCTTGATCAACACCGGGGAGCTGTTTTTT.